This T cell receptor beta chain was captured by sequencing in a study of blood T cell repertoires in COVID-19. Study summary: From the United States, Italy and Spain came samples of acute and convalescent COVID-19. The analysed material was cDNA or gDNA that came from T cells, B-cell-depleted T cells, or PBMCs.

Per the germline V gene, CDR1 is MNHNY and CDR2 is SVGAGI (reference sequence). V was clipped by 6 bases and J by 7 bases; unmatched bases: 10. This CDR3 spans 15 amino acids. Repertoires were generated with immunoSEQ multiplex PCR, while TCRdb's copy carries only in-frame clones and drops some. The sample carries about 230,000 clones, roughly 85% recorded once. Sequencing was carried out using peripheral blood. This clonotype was sampled from a woman in her seventies with active or convalescent COVID-19. This chain uses TRBV6-6 with TRBJ2-7; 12 bases fit TRBD2. The CDR3 reads CASRPELAGGREQYF. The CDR3 DNA is TGTGCCAGCAGACCCGAACTAGCGGGAGGTCGGGAGCAGTACTTC.